This T cell receptor (beta chain) was sequenced in a study of cytomegalovirus exposure and HLA in healthy donors. Losses at the gene ends were 5 bases for V and 9 bases for J; bases not matched to a gene: 10. The germline CDR1 and CDR2 sequences are SNHLY and FYNNEI. The CDR3 consists of 16 residues. The PCR made use of 60 Vbeta and 13 Jbeta primers. Measured with immunoSEQ multiplex PCR; TCRdb has only the in-frame clones, and not every one. The sample yields about 120,000 clones, 77% seen once. This clonotype was sampled from a man aged 18 to 35 in good health and CMV-seropositive. The sample comprised PBMCs. This rearrangement joins TRBV2 to TRBJ2-1; 13 nucleotides match TRBD2. This CDR3 is CASSLESGTSGAEQFF. Here the CDR3 DNA reads TGTGCCAGCAGTCTAGAAAGCGGGACTAGCGGGGCTGAGCAGTTCTTC. The full variable domain, with the rest looked up from reference TRBV2 and TRBJ2-1, is EPEVTQTPSHQVTQMGQEVILRCVPISNHLYFYWYRQILGQKVEFLVSFYNNEISEKSEIFDDQFSVERPDGSNFTLKIRSTKLEDSAMYFCASSLESGTSGAEQFFGPGTRLTVL.